Sequencing of this T cell receptor (beta chain) was carried out in a study of blood T cell repertoires in COVID-19. The CDR3 has 12 residues. V gave up 6 bases and J gave up 8 bases, with 13 bases separating them. Germline V CDR1 and CDR2: LNHDA, SQIVND (reference sequence). Profiled with immunoSEQ multiplex PCR; TCRdb holds only in-frame clones, not every one. The sample includes 350,000 to 550,000 clones, approximately 90% seen only once; the top ten take roughly 1.1%. The source material was PBMCs or T cells enriched from blood (not recorded which). This TCR was recovered from a man aged 30 to 39 who had recovered from COVID-19. V and J are TRBV19 and TRBJ1-2; D is uncertain. The CDR3 region has the DNA TGTGCCAGTAGCTTCGAGATGAGAGGCTACACCTTC. Its protein is CASSFEMRGYTF.